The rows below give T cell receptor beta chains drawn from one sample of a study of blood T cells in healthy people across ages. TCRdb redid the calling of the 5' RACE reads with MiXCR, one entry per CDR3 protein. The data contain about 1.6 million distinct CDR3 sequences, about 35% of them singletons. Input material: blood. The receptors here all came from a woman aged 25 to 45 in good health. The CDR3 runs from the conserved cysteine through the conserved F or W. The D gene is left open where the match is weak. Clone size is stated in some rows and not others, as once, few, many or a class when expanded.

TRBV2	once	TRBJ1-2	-	CASRTSDNYGYTF	TGTGCCAGCAGGACATCGGATAACTATGGCTACACCTTC
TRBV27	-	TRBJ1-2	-	CASSYLGAFRNGYTF	TGTGCCAGCAGTTACCTCGGGGCGTTTAGGAATGGCTACACCTTC
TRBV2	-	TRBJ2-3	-	CASSGGSKTPSTDTQYF	TGTGCCAGCAGTGGGGGCAGCAAAACTCCCAGCACAGATACGCAGTATTTT
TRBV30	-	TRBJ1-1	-	CAWTTTGTMNTEAFF	TGTGCCTGGACCACTACCGGGACGATGAACACTGAAGCTTTCTTT
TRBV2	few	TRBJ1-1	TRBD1	CASRGQGLNTEAFF	TGTGCCAGCAGGGGACAGGGATTGAACACTGAAGCTTTCTTT
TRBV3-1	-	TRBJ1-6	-	CASSQDPPRTGSPLHF	TGTGCCAGCAGCCAAGACCCTCCGAGGACGGGTTCACCCCTCCACTTT
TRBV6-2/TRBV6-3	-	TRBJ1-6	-	CASSLMEPGHHNSPLHF	TGTGCCAGCAGCCTTATGGAACCGGGACATCATAATTCACCCCTCCACTTT
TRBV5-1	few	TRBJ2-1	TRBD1	CASSGDRGRNEQFF	TGCGCCAGCAGCGGCGACAGGGGGCGCAATGAGCAGTTCTTC
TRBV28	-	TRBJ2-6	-	CASSSPVLSGANVLTF	TGTGCCAGCAGTTCCCCCGTGCTCTCTGGGGCCAACGTCCTGACTTTC
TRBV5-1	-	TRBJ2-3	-	CASSFQDRRTDTQYF	TGCGCCAGCAGCTTCCAAGACAGACGCACAGATACGCAGTATTTT
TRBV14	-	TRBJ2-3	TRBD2	CASSHVAGRRTDTQYF	TGTGCCAGCAGCCACGTAGCGGGGCGCCGCACAGATACGCAGTATTTT
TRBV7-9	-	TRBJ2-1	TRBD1	CACSFQGVNEQFF	TGTGCCTGCAGCTTCCAGGGGGTTAATGAGCAGTTCTTC
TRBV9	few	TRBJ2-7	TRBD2	CASSVGPSGPVEQYF	TGTGCCAGCAGCGTGGGGCCTAGCGGCCCCGTCGAGCAGTACTTC
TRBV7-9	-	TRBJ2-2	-	CASSLSSRTSSRVTGELFF	TGTGCCAGCAGCTTAAGTTCTCGCACGTCGTCAAGGGTCACCGGGGAGCTGTTTTTT
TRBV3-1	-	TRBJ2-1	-	CASSLPGDVNEQFF	TGTGCCAGCAGCCTACCAGGGGACGTCAATGAGCAGTTCTTC
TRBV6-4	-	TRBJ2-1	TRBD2	CASSDTSGSYNEQFF	TGTGCCAGCAGTGACACCAGCGGGAGTTACAATGAGCAGTTCTTC
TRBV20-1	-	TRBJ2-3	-	CSASPNPLDTQYF	TGCAGTGCTAGCCCCAACCCCCTAGATACGCAGTATTTT
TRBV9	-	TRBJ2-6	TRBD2	CASTGLGSGANVLTF	TGTGCCAGCACTGGACTAGGGTCTGGGGCCAACGTCCTGACTTTC
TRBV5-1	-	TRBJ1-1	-	CASSLAESNYRAFF	TGCGCCAGCAGCTTGGCCGAGAGCAACTATCGGGCTTTCTTT
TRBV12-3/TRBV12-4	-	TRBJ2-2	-	CASSPEPRANTGELFF	TGTGCCAGCAGTCCGGAGCCCAGGGCGAACACCGGGGAGCTGTTTTTT
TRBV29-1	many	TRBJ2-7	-	CSVADTSYEQYF	TGCAGCGTAGCTGACACCTCCTACGAGCAGTACTTC